The text below deals with one TCR beta chain. Its antigen is still unknown. This entry is derived from a study of T cell responses to AZD1222 COVID-19 vaccine. The data were produced by immunoSEQ multiplex PCR, yet TCRdb's version contains in-frame clones alone and is incomplete. The sample yields around 190,000 clones, 85% to 90% seen once. This CDR3 comprises 12 residues. Trimming took off 4 bases at V and 4 bases at J, with 8 bases between the two ends. Germline lookup yields CDR1 MNHEY and CDR2 SVGAGI. Study observations and caveats: Researchers took repertoire samples only after the peak T cell response had come. Just a handful of AZD1222 recipients were seropositive at baseline. Vaccine-associated CD4 TCRs ranged over spike, dominating at 160-218 and 743-854.

The source is an adult in good health. The chain carries TRBV6-5 and TRBJ2-7; D gene ambiguous. This specimen consisted of peripheral blood, obtained on day 0 of AZD1222 vaccination. CDR3 nucleotides: TGTGCCAGCAGTTCCGACCCGTACGAGCAGTACTTC. The encoded protein is CASSSDPYEQYF.